These T cell receptor beta chains were read from a single sample in a study of blood T cell repertoires in COVID-19. The assay was immunoSEQ multiplex PCR, and TCRdb's table has in-frame clones only and misses some. The sample holds roughly 56,000 clones, around 88% seen once. Sequenced sample: peripheral blood. These receptors were taken from a human donor in a cohort sampled during active COVID-19. Both conserved end residues are part of each CDR3. Fields, in order: CDR3 length, J gene, V gene, clone size, D gene, CDR3 DNA, CDR3 protein. D genes are given only for firm matches. Size is stated for part of the rows, as once, few or many counts, or as a class when the clone is expanded.

cdr3_length: 16; j_call: TRBJ2-4; v_call: TRBV5-1; clone_size: NA; d_call: TRBD1; cdr3_nt: TGCGCCAGCAGCTTGGCCATTAGGGGACAGGAAAACATTCAGTACTTC; cdr3_aa: CASSLAIRGQENIQYF
cdr3_length: 17; j_call: TRBJ1-3; v_call: TRBV6-1; clone_size: NA; d_call: NA; cdr3_nt: TGTGCCAGCAGTGAAGCCCGGACACGCGTCTCTGGAAACACCATATATTTT; cdr3_aa: CASSEARTRVSGNTIYF
cdr3_length: 12; j_call: TRBJ1-3; v_call: TRBV3-1/TRBV3-2; clone_size: NA; d_call: NA; cdr3_nt: TGTGCCAGCAGCCGAGTCGGAAACACCATATATTTT; cdr3_aa: CASSRVGNTIYF
cdr3_length: 15; j_call: TRBJ1-1; v_call: TRBV5-1; clone_size: NA; d_call: NA; cdr3_nt: TGCGCCAGCAGCCTTGCCCAGATAAAGAACACTGAAGCTTTCTTT; cdr3_aa: CASSLAQIKNTEAFF
cdr3_length: 15; j_call: TRBJ1-2; v_call: TRBV19; clone_size: NA; d_call: TRBD1; cdr3_nt: TGTGCCAGTAGCAGGGACAGGTATAATAACTATGGCTACACCTTC; cdr3_aa: CASSRDRYNNYGYTF
cdr3_length: 14; j_call: TRBJ1-1; v_call: TRBV7-2; clone_size: NA; d_call: TRBD1; cdr3_nt: TGTGCCAGCAGCTTAGCCTTGACAGGGGGCGAAGCTTTCTTT; cdr3_aa: CASSLALTGGEAFF
cdr3_length: 15; j_call: TRBJ1-2; v_call: TRBV7-9; clone_size: NA; d_call: TRBD1; cdr3_nt: TGTGCCAGCAGCTTAGAGCGCGGACAGGGCGGCGGCTACACCTTC; cdr3_aa: CASSLERGQGGGYTF
cdr3_length: 15; j_call: TRBJ2-2; v_call: TRBV7-3; clone_size: NA; d_call: NA; cdr3_nt: TGTGCCAGCAGCTTAAGGCAGGGAGGTCCCGGGGAGCTGTTTTTT; cdr3_aa: CASSLRQGGPGELFF
cdr3_length: 16; j_call: TRBJ1-1; v_call: TRBV5-8; clone_size: NA; d_call: TRBD1; cdr3_nt: TGTGCCAGCAGCTGGGGACAGGGAGCCATGAACACTGAAGCTTTCTTT; cdr3_aa: CASSWGQGAMNTEAFF
cdr3_length: 13; j_call: TRBJ2-6; v_call: TRBV6-2/TRBV6-3; clone_size: NA; d_call: NA; cdr3_nt: TGTGCCAGCAGTGTTTCGGGGGCCAACGTCCTGACTTTC; cdr3_aa: CASSVSGANVLTF
cdr3_length: 13; j_call: TRBJ2-3; v_call: TRBV30; clone_size: NA; d_call: NA; cdr3_nt: TGTGCCTGGAGCGCACAGGGTCTAGATACGCAGTATTTT; cdr3_aa: CAWSAQGLDTQYF
cdr3_length: 13; j_call: TRBJ2-3; v_call: TRBV14; clone_size: once; d_call: TRBD2; cdr3_nt: TGTGCCAGCAGCATACAGGCGGGGGGTACGCAGTATTTT; cdr3_aa: CASSIQAGGTQYF
cdr3_length: 12; j_call: TRBJ2-7; v_call: TRBV28; clone_size: NA; d_call: NA; cdr3_nt: TGTGCCAGCAGTTTACTGAGCTCCGAGCAGTACTTC; cdr3_aa: CASSLLSSEQYF
cdr3_length: 19; j_call: TRBJ2-6; v_call: TRBV13; clone_size: many; d_call: TRBD2; cdr3_nt: TGTGCCAGCAGCACGGGCGATAGCGGGGGGCCTTCTGGGGCCAACGTCCTGACTTTC; cdr3_aa: CASSTGDSGGPSGANVLTF
cdr3_length: 16; j_call: TRBJ2-7; v_call: TRBV7-2; clone_size: NA; d_call: TRBD2; cdr3_nt: TGTGCCAGCAGCCCGGGGGGGGGACTAGCGGGTGCCGAGCAGTACTTC; cdr3_aa: CASSPGGGLAGAEQYF
cdr3_length: 15; j_call: TRBJ2-7; v_call: TRBV7-2; clone_size: NA; d_call: TRBD1; cdr3_nt: TGTGCCAGCAGCTTAGCCGGGACAGCCCCTGGTGAGCAGTACTTC; cdr3_aa: CASSLAGTAPGEQYF
cdr3_length: 18; j_call: TRBJ1-1; v_call: TRBV29-1; clone_size: NA; d_call: TRBD1; cdr3_nt: TGCAGCGCCAAGATACGGACAGGGGTTCATGACCCTAACACTGAAGCTTTCTTT; cdr3_aa: CSAKIRTGVHDPNTEAFF
cdr3_length: 16; j_call: TRBJ2-1; v_call: TRBV7-9; clone_size: NA; d_call: TRBD2; cdr3_nt: TGTGCCAGCAGCTTAGGAGGCGGGAGGGCCGGGAATGAGCAGTTCTTC; cdr3_aa: CASSLGGGRAGNEQFF
cdr3_length: 13; j_call: TRBJ1-2; v_call: TRBV2; clone_size: NA; d_call: TRBD1; cdr3_nt: TGTGCCAGCAGGGTATCCGGGACAGGGGACTACACCTTC; cdr3_aa: CASRVSGTGDYTF
cdr3_length: 13; j_call: TRBJ2-2; v_call: TRBV30; clone_size: once; d_call: NA; cdr3_nt: TGTGCCTGGAGGAGGTCTAGGGGCGGGGAGCTGTTTTTT; cdr3_aa: CAWRRSRGGELFF
cdr3_length: 16; j_call: TRBJ2-1; v_call: TRBV27; clone_size: few; d_call: TRBD2; cdr3_nt: TGTGCCAGCACCCCATGGCGCACTAGCGGTTACAATGAGCAGTTCTTC; cdr3_aa: CASTPWRTSGYNEQFF
cdr3_length: 15; j_call: TRBJ2-2; v_call: TRBV5-1; clone_size: NA; d_call: TRBD1; cdr3_nt: TGCGCCAGCAGCGGTGACAGGGGGAGGACCGGGGAGCTGTTTTTT; cdr3_aa: CASSGDRGRTGELFF
cdr3_length: 17; j_call: TRBJ2-3; v_call: TRBV10-3; clone_size: NA; d_call: TRBD2; cdr3_nt: TGTGCCATCAGTGAGCGGGAGGGCCCATTCAGTACAGATACGCAGTATTTT; cdr3_aa: CAISEREGPFSTDTQYF
cdr3_length: 14; j_call: TRBJ1-1; v_call: TRBV6-5; clone_size: NA; d_call: NA; cdr3_nt: TGTGCCAGCAGAACCTCCAACCGGGGAGGAGGGGCTTTCTTT; cdr3_aa: CASRTSNRGGGAFF
cdr3_length: 15; j_call: TRBJ1-4; v_call: TRBV7-6; clone_size: NA; d_call: TRBD1; cdr3_nt: TGTGCCAGCAGCTTAGATGTCAGGGGGCCAGGAAAACTGTTTTTT; cdr3_aa: CASSLDVRGPGKLFF
cdr3_length: 11; j_call: TRBJ1-1; v_call: TRBV5-4; clone_size: NA; d_call: NA; cdr3_nt: TGTGCCAGCAGCCTAGGGAGCGAAGCTTTCTTT; cdr3_aa: CASSLGSEAFF
cdr3_length: 13; j_call: TRBJ1-2; v_call: TRBV5-1; clone_size: NA; d_call: TRBD1; cdr3_nt: TGCGCCAGCAGCCCCCAGGGGGACTATGGCTACACCTTC; cdr3_aa: CASSPQGDYGYTF
cdr3_length: 15; j_call: TRBJ2-5; v_call: TRBV21-1; clone_size: NA; d_call: NA; cdr3_nt: TGTGCCAGCAGCAAAGGGGACAGGGCCCAAGAGACCCAGTACTTC; cdr3_aa: CASSKGDRAQETQYF
cdr3_length: 14; j_call: TRBJ1-2; v_call: TRBV5-1; clone_size: NA; d_call: TRBD1; cdr3_nt: TGCGCCAGCAGCATCCCAGGGGGCGCTGATGGCTACACCTTC; cdr3_aa: CASSIPGGADGYTF
cdr3_length: 14; j_call: TRBJ2-3; v_call: TRBV11-3; clone_size: NA; d_call: NA; cdr3_nt: TGTGCCAGCCGGGAGATGGGGATCACAGATACGCAGTATTTT; cdr3_aa: CASREMGITDTQYF
cdr3_length: 15; j_call: TRBJ1-1; v_call: TRBV5-1; clone_size: NA; d_call: TRBD1; cdr3_nt: TGCGCCAGCAGCTCGTGGGACAGGTCTGGGACTGAAGCTTTCTTT; cdr3_aa: CASSSWDRSGTEAFF
cdr3_length: 18; j_call: TRBJ2-3; v_call: TRBV2; clone_size: NA; d_call: TRBD2; cdr3_nt: TGTGCCAGCACTAACCGCCCCCTTGGACTAGACTGGGCAGATACGCAGTATTTT; cdr3_aa: CASTNRPLGLDWADTQYF
cdr3_length: 12; j_call: TRBJ2-7; v_call: TRBV6-4; clone_size: NA; d_call: TRBD2; cdr3_nt: TGTGCTCGGACCAGCGGGACCTACGAGCAGTACTTC; cdr3_aa: CARTSGTYEQYF
cdr3_length: 18; j_call: TRBJ2-3; v_call: TRBV14; clone_size: NA; d_call: TRBD2; cdr3_nt: TGTGCCAGCAGCCAAAGGGCGACTAGCGGGAGGATAGTAGATACGCAGTATTTT; cdr3_aa: CASSQRATSGRIVDTQYF
cdr3_length: 15; j_call: TRBJ1-5; v_call: TRBV2; clone_size: NA; d_call: NA; cdr3_nt: TGTGCCAGCAGTGAGCGGACACAGAGGAATCAGCCCCAGCATTTT; cdr3_aa: CASSERTQRNQPQHF
cdr3_length: 14; j_call: TRBJ2-7; v_call: TRBV5-4; clone_size: NA; d_call: NA; cdr3_nt: TGTGCCAGCAGCTTTTACCGGGGAGGAAGCGAGCAGTACTTC; cdr3_aa: CASSFYRGGSEQYF
cdr3_length: 15; j_call: TRBJ2-7; v_call: TRBV4-3; clone_size: NA; d_call: NA; cdr3_nt: TGCGCCAGCAGCCCCTCCACAGGCTTTCTCTACGAGCAGTACTTC; cdr3_aa: CASSPSTGFLYEQYF
cdr3_length: 13; j_call: TRBJ2-1; v_call: TRBV11-3; clone_size: NA; d_call: NA; cdr3_nt: TGTGCCAGCAGCTTGCAGGGGATGAATGAGCAGTTCTTC; cdr3_aa: CASSLQGMNEQFF
cdr3_length: 14; j_call: TRBJ2-5; v_call: TRBV11-3; clone_size: NA; d_call: TRBD2; cdr3_nt: TGTGCCAGCAGCACAGCGGGAGGAGTGGAGACCCAGTACTTC; cdr3_aa: CASSTAGGVETQYF
cdr3_length: 15; j_call: TRBJ2-1; v_call: TRBV5-8; clone_size: NA; d_call: TRBD1; cdr3_nt: TGTGCCAGCAGTCGGCCGGGACAGTCCTACAATGAGCAGTTCTTC; cdr3_aa: CASSRPGQSYNEQFF
cdr3_length: 14; j_call: TRBJ2-7; v_call: TRBV10-3; clone_size: NA; d_call: NA; cdr3_nt: TGTGCCATCAGTCTCGGGAGCGGGCTCTACGAGCAGTACTTC; cdr3_aa: CAISLGSGLYEQYF
cdr3_length: 13; j_call: TRBJ2-3; v_call: TRBV14; clone_size: NA; d_call: TRBD2; cdr3_nt: TGTGCCAGCAGCCAAGGGGGGACTAGGAGGAGGTATTTT; cdr3_aa: CASSQGGTRRRYF